This T cell receptor beta chain was identified during a study of OX40 agonist ivuxolimab in advanced cancers. Turning to the study itself: As their treatment, patients were administered ivuxolimab, an agonistic anti-OX40 (CD134) antibody. Broader study findings: Relative to CD4+, CD8+ T cells held more expanded clones on average.

Germline-derived CDR1 and CDR2 are LNHDA and SQIVND (reference sequence). V shed 7 bases and J 4 bases; nucleotides not matched to a gene: 6. The CDR3 has 15 amino acids. Concerning this clone itself: What it binds is not known.

Measured with immunoSEQ multiplex PCR; TCRdb has only the in-frame clones, and not every one. The sample contains about 100,000 clones, 80% to 90% of which appear only once. The sequencing used CD4+ or CD8+ T cells sorted from blood, collected in a trial of the OX40 agonist ivuxolimab. This TCR came from an adult with an advanced solid tumor such as melanoma, head and neck, liver or kidney cancer. The V and J genes are TRBV19 and TRBJ2-6; 8 nucleotides agree with TRBD1. CDR3 region: CASKGQGSGANVLTF. The CDR3 nucleotides read TGTGCCAGTAAAGGACAGGGCTCAGGGGCCAACGTCCTGACTTTC.